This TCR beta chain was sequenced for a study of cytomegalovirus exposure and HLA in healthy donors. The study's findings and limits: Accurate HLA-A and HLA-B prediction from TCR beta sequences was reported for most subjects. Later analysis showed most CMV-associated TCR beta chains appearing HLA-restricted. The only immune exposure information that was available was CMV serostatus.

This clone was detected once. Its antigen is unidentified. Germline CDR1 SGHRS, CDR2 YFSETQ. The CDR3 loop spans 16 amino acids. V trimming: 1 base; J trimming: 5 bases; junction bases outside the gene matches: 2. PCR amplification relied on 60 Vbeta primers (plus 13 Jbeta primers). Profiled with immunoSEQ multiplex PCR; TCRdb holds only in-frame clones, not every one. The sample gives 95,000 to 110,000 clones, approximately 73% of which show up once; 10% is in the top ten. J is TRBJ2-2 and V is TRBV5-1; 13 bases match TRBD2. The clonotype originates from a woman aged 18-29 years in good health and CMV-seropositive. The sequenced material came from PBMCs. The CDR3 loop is CASSLTSGRGTGELFF. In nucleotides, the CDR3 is TGCGCCAGCAGCTTGACTAGCGGGAGGGGGACCGGGGAGCTGTTTTTT.